This T cell receptor beta chain originates from a study of T cells after yellow fever vaccination. Trimming cost V 6 bases and J 6 bases; bases outside gene matches: 5. The CDR3 sequence is 14 residues long. From germline, CDR1 is MDHEN and CDR2 SYDVKM. Each CDR3 protein gets one entry after TCRdb re-called the 5' RACE reads with MiXCR. The data show hundreds of thousands of distinct CDR3 sequences, roughly an eighth seen once. Only a few counts were recorded for this clonotype. The clonotype originates from a man younger than 40 who received the YFV17D yellow fever vaccine. The sequences come from PBMCs, collected on the day of the yellow fever booster vaccination. J is TRBJ2-1 and V is TRBV28; 10 nucleotides align to TRBD2. Here the CDR3 reads CASRLAGGLNEQFF. CDR3 coding DNA: TGTGCCAGCAGATTAGCGGGAGGTCTCAATGAGCAGTTCTTC.